The count of the clone carrying this T cell receptor beta chain is one. This sample was taken from a study of cytomegalovirus exposure and HLA in healthy donors. The PCR used 60 Vbeta and 13 Jbeta primers. TCRdb's table, derived via immunoSEQ multiplex PCR, lists solely in-frame clones and lacks some. The top ten clones hold around 15% of a sample with 150,000 or so clones, approximately 80% of them seen once. Germline-derived CDR1 and CDR2 are MDHEN and SYDVKM. Trimming cost V 3 bases and J 0 bases, with 15 bases left between them. The CDR3 is 17 residues long. Sequenced input: PBMCs. The origin of this receptor is a woman between 35 and 50 years old in good health and CMV-seronegative. The chain joins TRBV28 to TRBJ1-3, with D possibly being TRBD1 (6 bases). The chain's CDR3 is CASSFPGTPSSGNTIYF. CDR3 nucleotide sequence: TGTGCCAGCAGTTTTCCCGGGACACCTAGCTCTGGAAACACCATATATTTT.